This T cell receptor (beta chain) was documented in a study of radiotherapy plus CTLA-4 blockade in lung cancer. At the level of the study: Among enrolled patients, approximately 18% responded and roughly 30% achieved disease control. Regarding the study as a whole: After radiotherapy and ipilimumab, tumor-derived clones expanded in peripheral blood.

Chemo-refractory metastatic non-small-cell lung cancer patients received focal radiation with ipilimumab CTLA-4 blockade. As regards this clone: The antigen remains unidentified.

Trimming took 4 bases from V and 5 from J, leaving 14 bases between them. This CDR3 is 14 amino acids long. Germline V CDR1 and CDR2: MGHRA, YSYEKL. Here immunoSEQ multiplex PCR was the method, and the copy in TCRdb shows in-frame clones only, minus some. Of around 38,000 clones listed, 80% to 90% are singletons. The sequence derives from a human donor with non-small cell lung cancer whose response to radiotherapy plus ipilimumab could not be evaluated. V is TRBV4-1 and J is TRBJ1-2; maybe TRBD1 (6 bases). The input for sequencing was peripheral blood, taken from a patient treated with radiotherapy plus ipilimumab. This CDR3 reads CASSPAGASYGYTF. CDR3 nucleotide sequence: TGCGCCAGCAGCCCGGCAGGGGCAAGTTATGGCTACACCTTC.